This entry lists 4 T cell receptor beta chains sequenced from one sample in a study of T cell responses to AZD1222 COVID-19 vaccine. Data came from immunoSEQ multiplex PCR; TCRdb stores just in-frame clones and leaves some out. This sample yields 90,000 to 150,000 clones, of which approximately 90% are seen a single time; about 2.5% belongs to the top ten. The material sequenced was peripheral blood, taken 28 days after the second AZD1222 dose. These TCRs come from an adult who received the AZD1222 COVID-19 vaccine.

The chain couples TRBV5-6 to TRBJ2-5, with D maybe TRBD1 (6 bases). The CDR3 covers 15 residues. Germline V gene data show CDR1 as SGHDT and CDR2 as YYEEEE. Trimming shortened V by 2 bases and J by 4 bases, and 15 bases separated the two germline ends. DNA for the CDR3: TGTGCCAGCAGCTTTACTACAGGGTCCGGAGAGACCCAGTACTTC. Protein: CASSFTTGSGETQYF.

This clone occurred once. The chain joins TRBV4-1 to TRBJ1-5; perhaps TRBD1 as D (5 bases). The germline V gene has CDR1 MGHRA and CDR2 YSYEKL. Trimming removed 0 bases at V and 6 bases at J, with 6 bases between. This CDR3 spans 13 amino acids. CDR3: CASSQDQGQPQHF. The CDR3 DNA reads as TGCGCCAGCAGCCAAGATCAGGGTCAGCCCCAGCATTTT.

The chain employs TRBV11-3 and TRBJ2-3; TRBD1 aligns across 8 bases. J lost 4 bases, V lost 4 bases, and 7 bases had no gene match. Germline CDR1 reads SGHNT; CDR2 reads YENEEA. This CDR3 has 15 residues. Here the CDR3 reads CASSSGQGVADTQYF. The CDR3 DNA follows: TGTGCCAGCAGCTCTGGACAGGGTGTCGCAGATACGCAGTATTTT.

The rearrangement joins TRBV7-9 to TRBJ1-2; D gene ambiguous. This CDR3 region has 12 residues. Germline V gene data show CDR1 as SEHNR and CDR2 as FQNEAQ (reference sequence). V gave up 5 bases and J gave up 5 bases, with 9 bases separating them. CDR3 region: CASSPQVYGYTF. The CDR3 DNA reads TGTGCCAGCAGCCCGCAGGTATATGGCTACACCTTC.